The 13 T cell receptor beta chains given below trace back to one sample, sequenced in a study of OX40 agonist ivuxolimab in advanced cancers. The library was made by the immunoSEQ multiplex PCR assay. Held by TCRdb, this immuneACCESS table contains in-frame sequences only and omits some clones. Under half of the omission traces to an unresolved V gene where checked; the cause of the rest is unknown. The sample yields 44,000 or so clones; roughly 88% were counted once. The top ten clones comprise 19% of the sample. The specimen comprised CD4+ or CD8+ T cells sorted from blood, sampled in a trial of the OX40 agonist ivuxolimab. The source is an adult with an advanced solid tumor such as melanoma, head and neck, liver or kidney cancer.

This sequence joins TRBV11-2 and TRBJ1-2; 9 bases are shared with TRBD1. Looked up from germline, CDR1 is SGHAT and CDR2 is FQNNGV. The CDR3 consists of 14 residues. The trim removed 4 bases at V and 5 bases at J, leaving 5 bases unmatched. In nucleotides, the CDR3 is TGTGCCAGCAGCTCTAGTGGGACAGGGTATGGCTACACCTTC. Translation gives CASSSSGTGYGYTF. Looking up the rest from reference TRBV11-2 and TRBJ1-2 gives the full variable domain: EAGVAQSPRYKIIEKRQSVAFWCNPISGHATLYWYQQILGQGPKLLIQFQNNGVVDDSQLPKDRFSAERLKGVDSTLKIQPAKLEDSAVYLCASSSSGTGYGYTFGSGTRLTVV.

This chain joins TRBV7-6 and TRBJ2-5; 11 nucleotides line up with TRBD1. CDR3 length equals 16 residues. The V gene's germline CDR1 is SGHVS and CDR2 FNYEAQ. Germline trimming cut 2 bases from V and 2 bases from J; bases unmatched to any gene: 4. The CDR3 DNA sequence: TGTGCCAGCAGCTTATGGGGGACAGGGGGACAAGAGACCCAGTACTTC. Residues: CASSLWGTGGQETQYF.

The chain couples TRBV7-8 to TRBJ1-3; D unresolved. Trimming took off 4 bases at V and 2 bases at J, with 15 bases between the two ends. This CDR3 has 16 residues. Per the germline V gene, CDR1 is SGHVS and CDR2 is FQNEAQ. This CDR3 reads CASSSLEGETGNTIYF. The CDR3 nucleotides are TGTGCCAGCAGCTCGCTGGAGGGTGAAACTGGAAACACCATATATTTT.

J is TRBJ1-2 and V is TRBV30; D is unclear. Trimming shortened V by 0 bases and J by 12 bases, and 14 bases separated the two germline ends. This CDR3 contains 12 residues. CDR1 is GTSNPN and CDR2 is SVGIG in the germline V gene (reference sequence). The CDR3 bases are TGTGCCTGGAGTGTACCGCCCAGCCCCCACACCTTC. Residues: CAWSVPPSPHTF.

The CDR3 spells CASSFGSREADSSTDTQYF. CDR3 DNA sequence: TGTGCCAGCAGTTTCGGGAGCAGGGAGGCAGACTCTAGCACAGATACGCAGTATTTT. The V gene is TRBV28, the J gene TRBJ2-3; D possibly corresponds to TRBD2 (6 bases). Trimming stripped 3 bases from V and 0 bases from J, with 22 bases between. This CDR3 is built from 19 residues. The germline V gene has CDR1 MDHEN and CDR2 SYDVKM.

The chain is built from TRBV14 and TRBJ2-5; D unclear. Germline V gene lookup returns CDR1 SGHDN and CDR2 FVKESK. The CDR3 has 11 residues. Trimming pared 8 bases from V and 5 bases from J, leaving 9 bases between. The CDR3 region has the DNA TGTGCCAGCCCCCCGTGGGAGACCCAGTACTTC. Encoded protein: CASPPWETQYF.

The rearrangement joins TRBV5-1 to TRBJ2-6; 8 bases match TRBD1. The germline V gene encodes CDR1 SGHRS and CDR2 YFSETQ. The CDR3 has 17 amino acids. J was trimmed by 0 bases and V by 4 bases; bases with no gene match: 6. The DNA for the CDR3 is TGCGCCAGCAGCACCGGGACAGGTTACTCTGGGGCCAACGTCCTGACTTTC. Translating gives CASSTGTGYSGANVLTF.

Notes on this clone: Other DNA variants within this sample encode the same CDR3. V is TRBV5-1 and J is TRBJ2-2; D is undetermined. The CDR3 consists of 15 residues. The germline V gene has CDR1 SGHRS and CDR2 YFSETQ. With 5 bases removed from V and 2 bases from J, the gap between germline ends came to 13 bases. The CDR3 sequence: CASRPDTINTGELFF. In DNA form, the CDR3 reads TGCGCCAGCAGACCAGACACGATAAACACCGGGGAGCTGTTTTTT.

The chain combines TRBV9 with TRBJ2-1; 10 bases line up with TRBD2. The germline gives CDR1 SGDLS, CDR2 YYNGEE. The CDR3 loop spans 15 amino acids. The V segment lost 4 bases and the J segment 6 bases; nucleotides outside the gene matches: 7. The CDR3 sequence is CASSTQREGVNEQFF. The CDR3 coding sequence is TGTGCCAGCAGCACACAGCGGGAGGGGGTCAATGAGCAGTTCTTC.

Ten or more counts support this clone. This likely reflects a read error, since a far larger clone is one base away. The V and J genes are TRBV7-9 and TRBJ2-7; 14 bases map to TRBD2. CDR1 and CDR2 (germline): SEHNR, FQNEAQ (reference sequence). The CDR3 has 15 residues. With 3 bases clipped from V and 7 bases from J, the junction kept 5 bases outside the gene matches. CDR3 bases: TGTGCCAGCAGCTTGGGACTAGCGGGGGCGGGGGAGCAGTACTTC. This codes for CASSLGLAGAGEQYF.

V gene TRBV2 combines with J gene TRBJ2-5; D not certain. The germline V and J ends were trimmed by 6 bases and 2 bases, with 13 bases remaining between them. CDR3 length: 14 amino acids. Germline V gives CDR1 SNHLY, CDR2 FYNNEI. Here the CDR3 reads CASRIAGLQETQYF. The CDR3 nucleotides read TGTGCCAGCAGGATAGCCGGTCTACAAGAGACCCAGTACTTC. Full variable domain (rest looked up from reference TRBV2 and TRBJ2-5): EPEVTQTPSHQVTQMGQEVILRCVPISNHLYFYWYRQILGQKVEFLVSFYNNEISEKSEIFDDQFSVERPDGSNFTLKIRSTKLEDSAMYFCASRIAGLQETQYFGPGTRLLVL.

The rearrangement uses TRBV30 and TRBJ2-6, with 7 bases that match TRBD2. The CDR3 totals 13 residues. Per the germline V gene, CDR1 is GTSNPN and CDR2 is SVGIG (reference sequence). V dropped 8 bases and J dropped 2; count of bases not matched to a gene: 3. CDR3 sequence: CALADPGANVLTF. The CDR3 nucleotides read TGTGCCCTAGCGGACCCTGGGGCCAACGTCCTGACTTTC.

The chain uses TRBV5-1 and TRBJ2-6; possible D gene TRBD2, 6 bases. This CDR3 is 16 amino acids long. Germline values: CDR1 SGHRS, CDR2 YFSETQ. With 0 bases removed from V and 2 bases from J, the gap between germline ends came to 9 bases. The CDR3 loop is CASSLVEGTGANVLTF. DNA for the CDR3: TGCGCCAGCAGCTTGGTGGAGGGGACTGGGGCCAACGTCCTGACTTTC.